This T cell receptor (beta chain) was recorded in a study of graft-versus-host responses after intestinal transplantation. In regard to this clone: The antigen remains unidentified.

Findings of the study overall: There was an association between peak levels of circulating GvH clones and early post-transplant HvG declines.

Assay used: immunoSEQ multiplex PCR; TCRdb lists only in-frame clones, some missing. Of 45,000 to 60,000 clones in the sample, 85% to 95% were seen once. The CDR3 loop spans 14 amino acids. The germline V gene encodes CDR1 MNHNS and CDR2 SASEGT. V lost 7 bases and J 0 bases, leaving 10 bases between the germline ends. The chain carries TRBV6-1 and TRBJ2-1; D perhaps matches TRBD2 (6 bases). The sample in question was unstimulated CD4+ T cells sorted from spleen or lymph node cells, obtained before transplant. The TCR originated in a human donor who was the organ donor for an intestinal transplant. CDR3 coding DNA: TGTGCCAGCATCGGAGGGGACTCCTACAATGAGCAGTTCTTC. Amino acids: CASIGGDSYNEQFF.